The 23 T cell receptor beta chains in this list originate from one sample, sequenced in a study of CD8 T cells in Susac syndrome. Random hexamers primed reverse transcription of roughly 0.45 to 1 ug RNA. TCRdb called the immunoSEQ multiplex PCR reads again in MiXCR, with one record for every CDR3 protein. The sample holds roughly 130,000 distinct CDR3 sequences, just over 95% seen once. Sequences were obtained from CD4+ T cells from PBMCs. These receptor sequences come from a human donor with Susac syndrome.

The rearrangement uses TRBV28 and TRBJ2-7; TRBD1 is a possible D gene (6 bases). Germline CDR1 reads MDHEN; CDR2 reads SYDVKM. The CDR3 runs 13 residues. The V gene lost 4 bases and the J gene lost 7 bases, with 14 bases spanning the gap. The DNA for the CDR3 is TGTGCCAGCAGTTCGCGGACAGAGAGAGAGCAGTACTTC. Its translation: CASSSRTEREQYF.

V usage is TRBV20-1 and J usage is TRBJ2-3; 7 nucleotides align to TRBD2. Trimming at V came to 3 bases and at J to 2 bases, leaving 8 bases not matched to a gene. This CDR3 comprises 15 residues. Germline assignment: CDR1 DFQATT and CDR2 SNEGSKA (reference sequence). DNA for the CDR3: TGCAGTGCTAGCGATCTAGCGGACTACACAGATACGCAGTATTTT. This gives the protein CSASDLADYTDTQYF.

This sequence joins TRBV6-2 or TRBV6-3 and TRBJ2-4, with 8 positions matching TRBD1. This CDR3 contains 13 residues. Germline CDR1 MNHEY, CDR2 SVGEGT. V shed 2 bases and J 7 bases; nucleotides not matched to a gene: 1. In DNA, the CDR3 is TGTGCCAGCAGTTACAACAGGGGGAACATTCAGTACTTC. Translating gives CASSYNRGNIQYF.

J is TRBJ2-4 and V is TRBV3-1, with D unclear. Per germline, CDR1 LGHDT and CDR2 YNNKEL (reference sequence). This CDR3 is built from 12 residues. Trimming stripped 0 bases from V and 4 bases from J, with 1 base between. The CDR3 here is CASSQDKNIQYF. The CDR3 nucleotides read TGTGCCAGCAGCCAAGATAAAAACATTCAGTACTTC.

The chain joins TRBV25-1 to TRBJ1-1; the D gene is possibly TRBD1 (6 bases). Looked up from germline, CDR1 is MGHDK and CDR2 is SYGVNS. V lost 8 bases, J lost 2 bases, and 12 bases lay in between. The CDR3 totals 13 residues. The CDR3 DNA is TGTGCCAGCGGGCACAGGGTTAACACTGAAGCTTTCTTT. It codes for CASGHRVNTEAFF.

The chain links TRBV23-1 to TRBJ1-2, with a weak D call TRBD1 (5 bases). TRBV23-1 is noted as an ORF with a role that remains uncertain. V was shortened by 0 bases and J by 0 bases, with 17 bases between the two germline ends. CDR3 size: 18 residues. The CDR3 loop is CASSQSAPRRGANYGYTF. The CDR3 DNA sequence: TGCGCCAGCAGTCAATCGGCCCCCCGGAGGGGAGCTAACTATGGCTACACCTTC.

CDR3 loop: CASSQGFGFEAFF. For the CDR3, the DNA is TGTGCCAGCAGCCAAGGGTTTGGTTTTGAAGCTTTCTTT. The genes are TRBV3-1 and TRBJ1-1, with D unresolved. Trimming removed 1 base from V and 7 bases from J, with 10 bases in between. Germline CDR1 and CDR2: LGHDT and YNNKEL (reference sequence). CDR3 size: 13 residues.

The chain carries TRBV20-1 and TRBJ2-1; D assignment may be TRBD1 or TRBD2 (5 bases each). CDR1 is DFQATT, CDR2 SNEGSKA, per germline (reference sequence). The CDR3 contains 11 residues. Trimming left V 2 bases short and J 10 bases short, with 9 bases between. CDR3 loop: CSARPRDEQFF. CDR3 DNA sequence: TGCAGTGCTAGACCAAGGGACGAGCAGTTCTTC.

This chain joins TRBV7-6 and TRBJ2-1, with D possibly TRBD2 on 5 matching bases. This CDR3 region has 13 residues. Germline-derived CDR1 and CDR2 are SGHVS and FNYEAQ. Deletions cut 3 bases from V and 9 bases from J, with 12 bases between. CDR3 in amino acids: CASSFRSEAEQFF. CDR3 DNA: TGTGCCAGCAGCTTCCGTAGCGAGGCTGAGCAGTTCTTC.

This chain links TRBV12-3 or TRBV12-4 with TRBJ2-3, with D unclear. This CDR3 has 13 residues. V lost 6 bases and J lost 3, with 10 bases in between. The CDR3 loop is CASSLPKTDTQYF. The DNA for the CDR3 is TGTGCCAGCAGCTTACCTAAAACAGATACGCAGTATTTT.

V gene TRBV29-1 combines with J gene TRBJ2-1; D gene uncertain. CDR3 length equals 12 residues. Germline CDR1 and CDR2: SQVTM and ANQGSEA. Trimming cost V 6 bases and J 4 bases, with 10 bases left between them. CDR3 in amino acids: CSVAQTYNEQFF. CDR3 bases: TGCAGCGTCGCCCAAACGTACAATGAGCAGTTCTTC.

This clonotype was recorded once. V usage is TRBV12-3 or TRBV12-4 and J usage is TRBJ2-7; TRBD2 agrees at 9 bases. V was pared by 4 bases and J by 2 bases, with 9 bases of the junction left unmatched. This CDR3 contains 16 residues. CDR3 sequence: CASSSSGGGGAYEQYF. CDR3 bases: TGTGCCAGCAGTTCAAGCGGCGGCGGGGGGGCCTACGAGCAGTACTTC.

The rearrangement joins TRBV24-1 to TRBJ2-1, with 14 positions matching TRBD2. The trim removed 2 bases at V and 8 bases at J, leaving 13 bases unmatched. The CDR3 loop spans 19 amino acids. Looked up from germline, CDR1 is KGHDR and CDR2 is SFDVKD. CDR3 sequence (DNA): TGTGCCACCAGTGATTCCGGGACTAGCGGGAGAGAATTCCTCGATGAGCAGTTCTTC. This codes for CATSDSGTSGREFLDEQFF.

V and J are TRBV29-1 and TRBJ1-4; possible D gene TRBD1, 6 bases. The V gene's germline CDR1 is SQVTM and CDR2 ANQGSEA. Trimming left V 7 bases short and J 8 bases short, with 14 bases between. The CDR3 loop spans 12 amino acids. The DNA for the CDR3 is TGCAGCGCCCGAACAGGGTCCGAAAAACTGTTTTTT. Translating it yields CSARTGSEKLFF.

The V and J genes are TRBV28 and TRBJ1-2, with D perhaps TRBD1 (5 bases). V lost 8 bases and J 8 bases, leaving 18 bases between the germline ends. CDR3 length equals 13 residues. Germline CDR1 and CDR2: MDHEN and SYDVKM. DNA of the CDR3: TGTGCCAGCCTCCTTGGCCGGGGCGAAGGCTACACCTTC. This encodes CASLLGRGEGYTF.

This chain connects TRBV27 to TRBJ2-7; 13 bases line up with TRBD2. Germline V gives CDR1 MNHEY, CDR2 SMNVEV (reference sequence). The CDR3 loop spans 16 amino acids. Trimming cost V 4 bases and J 3 bases; bases outside gene matches: 6. CDR3 protein: CASSSTSGRAFYEQYF. The CDR3 DNA sequence: TGTGCCAGCAGTTCCACTAGCGGGAGGGCCTTCTACGAGCAGTACTTC.

The gene calls are TRBV30 and TRBJ2-2; 7 bases align to TRBD1. In germline, CDR1 is GTSNPN, CDR2 SVGIG (reference sequence). The CDR3 loop spans 15 amino acids. With 1 base clipped from V and 3 bases from J, the junction kept 5 bases outside the gene matches. The chain's CDR3 is CAWSGRGRDTGELFF. The CDR3 nucleotides read TGTGCCTGGAGTGGAAGGGGGCGCGACACCGGGGAGCTGTTTTTT.

The CDR3 here is CSASDRVDEQYF. The CDR3 coding sequence is TGCAGTGCTAGTGACAGGGTCGACGAGCAGTACTTC. V is TRBV20-1 and J is TRBJ2-7; 7 nucleotides match TRBD1. The CDR3 has 12 amino acids. V lost 3 bases, J lost 5 bases, and 4 bases stayed unmatched. Germline-derived CDR1 and CDR2 are DFQATT and SNEGSKA (reference sequence).

The rearrangement joins TRBV7-9 to TRBJ2-5; D is unclear. Per the germline V gene, CDR1 is SEHNR and CDR2 is FQNEAQ (reference sequence). V shed 5 bases and J shed 5 bases, with 6 bases lying between them. This CDR3 spans 11 amino acids. CDR3: CASSNRETQYF. CDR3 sequence (DNA): TGTGCCAGCAGCAACCGGGAGACCCAGTACTTC.

This chain uses TRBV11-2 with TRBJ2-2, with a weak D call TRBD1 (5 bases). Trimming shortened V by 2 bases and J by 7 bases, and 11 bases separated the two germline ends. This CDR3 comprises 14 residues. CDR1 and CDR2 from the germline V gene are SGHAT and FQNNGV. CDR3: CASSLNWQGGELFF. DNA for the CDR3: TGTGCCAGCAGCTTAAACTGGCAGGGCGGGGAGCTGTTTTTT. The full variable domain, with the rest looked up from reference TRBV11-2 and TRBJ2-2, is EAGVAQSPRYKIIEKRQSVAFWCNPISGHATLYWYQQILGQGPKLLIQFQNNGVVDDSQLPKDRFSAERLKGVDSTLKIQPAKLEDSAVYLCASSLNWQGGELFFGEGSRLTVL.

The rearrangement joins TRBV5-1 to TRBJ2-7, with D possibly TRBD2 on 6 matching bases. Trimming took 5 bases from V and 4 from J, leaving 16 bases between them. The CDR3 loop spans 14 amino acids. Germline V gives CDR1 SGHRS, CDR2 YFSETQ. The CDR3 DNA reads as TGCGCCAGCAGTGGAGGGGCTCTTAGGTACGAGCAGTACTTC. It translates to CASSGGALRYEQYF. Full variable domain (rest looked up from reference TRBV5-1 and TRBJ2-7): KAGVTQTPRYLIKTRGQQVTLSCSPISGHRSVSWYQQTPGQGLQFLFEYFSETQRNKGNFPGRFSGRQFSNSRSEMNVSTLELGDSALYLCASSGGALRYEQYFGPGTRLTVT.

This clonotype was seen once. The chain recombines TRBV5-4 with TRBJ2-1; 10 nucleotides agree with TRBD2. In germline, CDR1 is SGHNT, CDR2 YYREEE (reference sequence). The junction had 4 bases not matched to a gene; V was cut back by 4 bases and J by 6 bases. The CDR3 runs to 14 residues. CDR3 protein: CASSAGLAVNEQFF. In DNA, the CDR3 is TGTGCCAGCAGCGCCGGACTAGCGGTCAATGAGCAGTTCTTC.

The chain joins TRBV20-1 to TRBJ1-5; 7 bases align to TRBD1. The CDR3 is 15 amino acids. Trimming took 6 bases from V and 1 from J; bases not matched to a gene: 9. CDR1 DFQATT and CDR2 SNEGSKA come from the germline V gene (reference sequence). CDR3 bases: TGCAGTGCCGCTCAGGGGGGAGGAAGCAATCAGCCCCAGCATTTT. Protein sequence: CSAAQGGGSNQPQHF.